One and the same sample provided the 16 T cell receptor beta chains below, sequenced in a study of CD8 T cells in ankylosing spondylitis. TCRdb reanalysed the 5' RACE reads using MiXCR and keeps one entry per CDR3 protein. In the table there are about 240,000 distinct CDR3 sequences, under 12% of which are singletons. The sequencing sample was made of blood, either unsorted or a sorted T cell fraction (not recorded which). These receptors came from a male donor with ankylosing spondylitis or in good health (not recorded which).

This clonotype came up a few times. The chain carries TRBV30 and TRBJ1-1; D gene ambiguous. Germline V gene lookup returns CDR1 GTSNPN and CDR2 SVGIG (reference sequence). The ends were cut back, 4 bases at V and 2 bases at J, with 14 bases in the middle. This CDR3 region has 14 residues. The CDR3 sequence is CAWTGVRSNTEAFF. The CDR3 bases are TGTGCCTGGACGGGAGTCCGGTCAAACACTGAAGCTTTCTTT. The entire variable domain, with the rest obtained from reference TRBV30 and TRBJ1-1, is as follows: SQTIHQWPATLVQPVGSPLSLECTVEGTSNPNLYWYRQAAGRGLQLLFYSVGIGQISSEVPQNLSASRPQDRQFILSSKKLLLSDSGFYLCAWTGVRSNTEAFFGQGTRLTVV.

This clonotype has a handful of counts. The J gene is TRBJ1-2, the V gene TRBV4-1; D gene unclear. The length of the CDR3 is 14 residues. Germline V gene data show CDR1 as MGHRA and CDR2 as YSYEKL. The germline V and J ends were trimmed by 0 bases and 0 bases, with 5 bases remaining between them. The CDR3 DNA reads as TGCGCCAGCAGCCAAGATGTGACTAACTATGGCTACACCTTC. Translated: CASSQDVTNYGYTF.

This rearrangement joins TRBV11-2 to TRBJ2-1, with a possible D match to TRBD2 (6 bases). CDR1 and CDR2 from the germline V gene are SGHAT and FQNNGV. The CDR3 length is 13 residues. V was clipped by 3 bases and J by 8 bases, with 11 bases between them. Here the CDR3 DNA reads TGTGCCAGCAGCTTGGGCGGGGACCATGAGCAGTTCTTC. Translating gives CASSLGGDHEQFF.

This clonotype was seen a handful of times. V and J are TRBV5-1 and TRBJ2-4; the D gene could be TRBD1 or TRBD2 (6 bases each). The CDR3 spans 16 residues. Trimming stripped 0 bases from V and 3 bases from J, with 13 bases between. The germline CDR1 and CDR2 sequences are SGHRS and YFSETQ. This chain's CDR3 is CASSLVGGLLKNIQYF. CDR3 sequence (DNA): TGCGCCAGCAGCTTGGTTGGGGGGCTTCTCAAAAACATTCAGTACTTC.

There are many counts of this clonotype. The chain's CDR3 is CASSSSGGTYEQYF. Written as DNA, the CDR3 is TGTGCCAGCAGTTCTAGCGGGGGAACCTACGAGCAGTACTTC. The V gene is TRBV12-3 or TRBV12-4, the J gene TRBJ2-7; 10 nucleotides align to TRBD2. V gave up 4 bases and J gave up 2 bases; unmatched junction bases: 2. There are 14 residues in the CDR3.

In this sample, this clonotype turned up many times. The CDR3 spells CSVLAGGTLFTMREFF. The CDR3 DNA reads TGCAGCGTCCTAGCGGGAGGGACCTTGTTTACAATGAGGGAGTTCTTC. The gene calls are TRBV29-1 and TRBJ2-1, with 12 bases identical to TRBD2. With 6 bases clipped from V and 14 bases from J, the junction kept 20 bases outside the gene matches. This CDR3 is built from 16 residues. Looked up from germline, CDR1 is SQVTM and CDR2 is ANQGSEA.

This clonotype was seen more than once but under ten times. The rearrangement uses TRBV2 and TRBJ2-7; 7 nucleotides agree with TRBD2. The CDR3 has 18 residues. Trimming took 6 bases from V and 3 from J; bases not matched to a gene: 20. Germline CDR1 SNHLY, CDR2 FYNNEI. The CDR3 coding sequence is TGTGCCAGCAGGCACAGGCGAATTCAGCGGGGTGATTACTACGAGCAGTACTTC. This encodes CASRHRRIQRGDYYEQYF.

This clonotype was picked up many times. The chain recombines TRBV3-1 with TRBJ2-1; no clear D. CDR3 length equals 14 residues. Between the trimmed V and J ends, which lost 1 base and 4 bases, there was a span of 8 bases. CDR1 is LGHDT and CDR2 is YNNKEL in the germline V gene (reference sequence). CDR3 bases: TGTGCCAGCAGCCAAGGGAACAGTTACAATGAGCAGTTCTTC. As protein: CASSQGNSYNEQFF.

This clonotype was counted ten times or more. The genes are TRBV10-3 and TRBJ2-3; a weak D match, TRBD1 (6 bases). CDR3 length: 14 amino acids. V shed 5 bases and J shed 3 bases, with 12 bases lying between them. CDR1 is ENHRY and CDR2 is SYGVKD in the germline V gene. CDR3 region: CAISTQGKTDTQYF. CDR3 sequence (DNA): TGTGCCATCAGTACCCAGGGGAAGACAGATACGCAGTATTTT.

This clonotype has at least ten counts. The rearrangement links TRBV7-9 to TRBJ2-1; the D is unclear. V was shortened by 6 bases and J by 3 bases, with 18 bases between the two germline ends. Per germline, CDR1 SEHNR and CDR2 FQNEAQ (reference sequence). This CDR3 spans 16 amino acids. The DNA for the CDR3 is TGTGCCAGCAGTCTAATCCCCTTAATGGGCTACAATGAGCAGTTCTTC. Residues: CASSLIPLMGYNEQFF.

This chain uses TRBV30 with TRBJ2-3; a weak D match, TRBD2 (5 bases). The V end lost 1 base, the J end lost 6 bases, and 20 bases lay between the germline ends. The CDR3 extends over 16 amino acids. The germline V gene encodes CDR1 GTSNPN and CDR2 SVGIG (reference sequence). In DNA, the CDR3 is TGTGCCTGGAGTGGCTATTTAGCGCCCGCGGGTGATACGCAGTATTTT. This sequence encodes CAWSGYLAPAGDTQYF.

The V call is TRBV20-1, the J call TRBJ2-5; no firm D call. In germline, CDR1 is DFQATT, CDR2 SNEGSKA (reference sequence). The CDR3 contains 11 residues. V lost 5 bases to trimming and J lost 2 bases, with 6 bases between them. CDR3 region: CSAAFQETQYF. CDR3 in DNA: TGCAGTGCTGCATTTCAAGAGACCCAGTACTTC.

This clonotype was seen at least ten times. V gene TRBV21-1 combines with J gene TRBJ2-3; the table gives TRBD1 as D, unverified against the DNA. TRBV21-1 is classified as a pseudogene. The CDR3 is made up of 13 amino acids. The CDR3 spells CASSKNPGDTQYF. In nucleotides, the CDR3 is TGTGCCAGCAGCAAAAATCCCGGAGATACGCAGTATTTT.

This clonotype appeared many times. This chain links TRBV12-3 or TRBV12-4 with TRBJ1-4, with D unclear. Trimming took off 8 bases at V and 4 bases at J, with 14 bases between the two ends. The CDR3 runs to 14 residues. CDR3 sequence reads: CASGLWAFNEKLFF. DNA for the CDR3: TGTGCCAGCGGGTTATGGGCCTTTAATGAAAAACTGTTTTTT.

The chain uses TRBV11-1 and TRBJ2-1; TRBD2 matches 7 bases. V shed 0 bases and J 8 bases; nucleotides not matched to a gene: 25. The germline CDR1 and CDR2 sequences are SGHAT and FQDESV (reference sequence). This CDR3 has 21 residues. CDR3 nucleotide sequence: TGTGCCAGCAGCTTAGCGTTCCGGGGAGGCGGGAGTTTGTCCAAGGGAGATGAGCAGTTCTTC. Its translation: CASSLAFRGGGSLSKGDEQFF.

This clonotype was observed at least ten times. V gene TRBV3-1 combines with J gene TRBJ2-5; no firm D call. Germline V gene lookup returns CDR1 LGHDT and CDR2 YNNKEL (reference sequence). The V end lost 0 bases, the J end lost 5 bases, and 13 bases lay between the germline ends. CDR3 length: 15 amino acids. CDR3 amino acids: CASSQERLRPETQYF. In nucleotides, the CDR3 is TGTGCCAGCAGCCAAGAACGGCTACGCCCGGAGACCCAGTACTTC.